These T cell receptor beta chains were read from a single sample in a study of cytomegalovirus exposure and HLA in healthy donors. Clones were read by immunoSEQ multiplex PCR, and TCRdb kept only the in-frame ones, dropping some. The sample comprises about 67,000 clones, about 65% of which are singletons, and around 2% rests with the top ten. The sample comprised PBMCs. The receptors were sampled from a woman aged 30 to 39 in good health and CMV-seronegative. Both conserved end residues are part of each CDR3. The order of the fields is CDR3 protein, CDR3 DNA, J gene, CDR3 length, V gene, D gene, clone size. A D gene is named only where the DNA matches it firmly. Clone size is given for some rows only: seen once, a few or many times, or a class if the clone is expanded.

cdr3_aa: CASSLEQGEGDGYTF
cdr3_nt: TGTGCCAGCAGCTTAGAACAGGGGGAGGGAGATGGCTACACCTTC
j_call: TRBJ1-2
cdr3_length: 15
v_call: TRBV7-9
d_call: TRBD1
clone_size: -

cdr3_aa: CASSPRSGGAYEQYF
cdr3_nt: TGTGCCAGCTCCCCCCGTAGCGGGGGGGCCTACGAGCAGTACTTC
j_call: TRBJ2-7
cdr3_length: 15
v_call: TRBV2
d_call: TRBD2
clone_size: few

cdr3_aa: CASSQQGGNQPQHF
cdr3_nt: TGTGCCAGCAGTCAACAGGGGGGCAATCAGCCCCAGCATTTT
j_call: TRBJ1-5
cdr3_length: 14
v_call: TRBV7-9
d_call: TRBD1
clone_size: -

cdr3_aa: CASSYSQDRSYEQYF
cdr3_nt: TGTGCCAGCAGTTACTCCCAAGACAGATCCTACGAGCAGTACTTC
j_call: TRBJ2-7
cdr3_length: 15
v_call: TRBV6-5
d_call: -
clone_size: few

cdr3_aa: CASSAHSDQPQHF
cdr3_nt: TGTGCCAGCAGTGCCCACTCTGATCAGCCCCAGCATTTT
j_call: TRBJ1-5
cdr3_length: 13
v_call: TRBV25-1
d_call: -
clone_size: -

cdr3_aa: CASSYYSLQPQHF
cdr3_nt: TGTGCCAGCAGTTACTACTCGCTTCAGCCCCAGCATTTT
j_call: TRBJ1-5
cdr3_length: 13
v_call: TRBV6-5
d_call: -
clone_size: -

cdr3_aa: CATSRDLVGDYGYTF
cdr3_nt: TGTGCCACCAGCAGAGATCTTGTCGGGGACTATGGCTACACCTTC
j_call: TRBJ1-2
cdr3_length: 15
v_call: TRBV15
d_call: -
clone_size: -

cdr3_aa: CASSKRTGGYGYTF
cdr3_nt: TGTGCCAGCAGTAAAAGGACAGGGGGCTATGGCTACACCTTC
j_call: TRBJ1-2
cdr3_length: 14
v_call: TRBV27
d_call: TRBD1
clone_size: -

cdr3_aa: CASSFTTGPEQKLFF
cdr3_nt: TGTGCCAGCAGTTTCACGACAGGGCCAGAGCAAAAACTGTTTTTT
j_call: TRBJ1-4
cdr3_length: 15
v_call: TRBV27
d_call: TRBD1
clone_size: -

cdr3_aa: CASSLTGTGRGYTF
cdr3_nt: TGTGCCAGCAGCTTAACGGGGACAGGGAGGGGCTACACCTTC
j_call: TRBJ1-2
cdr3_length: 14
v_call: TRBV7-3
d_call: TRBD1
clone_size: -